A single sample is the source of the 16 T cell receptor beta chains below, sequenced in a study of beta chain features in type 1 diabetes. All of the isolated RNA was reverse transcribed, so expressed TCRB transcripts were sequenced. Produced via immunoSEQ multiplex PCR; TCRdb's table is partial and in-frame only. The sample lists 330,000 or so clones, around 13% occurring once. The sample consisted of central memory CD4+ T cells from blood. The origin of the receptors is a young man in good health.

The chain joins TRBV7-9 to TRBJ2-2; D ambiguous. Germline V gene lookup returns CDR1 SEHNR and CDR2 FQNEAQ (reference sequence). This CDR3 region has 14 residues. V dropped 0 bases and J dropped 1 base, with 3 bases sitting between them. Written as DNA, the CDR3 is TGTGCCAGCAGCTTAGCAGGGAACACCGGGGAGCTGTTTTTT. Amino acid sequence: CASSLAGNTGELFF.

This clone occurred many times. The chain recombines TRBV7-2 with TRBJ2-7; 7 bases line up with TRBD2. Germline V gene lookup returns CDR1 SGHTA and CDR2 FQGNSA. This CDR3 contains 15 residues. V shed 4 bases, J shed 5 bases, and the junction held 11 bases outside the gene matches. CDR3 in DNA: TGTGCCAGCAGCTCCAAGGGGAGGGAAAACGACGAGCAGTACTTC. This codes for CASSSKGRENDEQYF.

The rearrangement links TRBV12-5 to TRBJ2-1; no clear D gene. CDR1 is LGHNT and CDR2 is FRNRAP in the germline V gene. Trimming stripped 1 base from V and 1 base from J, with 5 bases between. The CDR3 is 14 amino acids. CDR3 in amino acids: CASGLGGSYNEQFF. The CDR3, as DNA: TGTGCTAGTGGTTTGGGGGGTTCCTACAATGAGCAGTTCTTC.

The chain is built from TRBV10-3 and TRBJ1-3; D might be TRBD1 (6 bases). The CDR3 totals 16 residues. Germline assignment: CDR1 ENHRY and CDR2 SYGVKD. Trimming took 0 bases from V and 0 from J, leaving 9 bases between them. The CDR3 bases are TGTGCCATCAGTGAGTCAGGGGGGCACTCTGGAAACACCATATATTTT. This translates into CAISESGGHSGNTIYF.

The chain couples TRBV6-5 to TRBJ1-4; D not resolved. V lost 0 bases to trimming and J lost 5 bases, with 10 bases between them. This CDR3 is 15 amino acids long. The V gene's germline CDR1 is MNHEY and CDR2 SVGAGI. CDR3 coding DNA: TGTGCCAGCAGTTACTCTTGGGGTCCGAATGAAAAACTGTTTTTT. Translating it yields CASSYSWGPNEKLFF.

CDR3 protein: CASSLTQGTAFF. The CDR3 DNA reads TGTGCCAGCAGCTTAACGCAGGGCACTGCTTTCTTT. V gene TRBV7-2 combines with J gene TRBJ1-1, with D possibly TRBD1 on 5 matching bases. Trimming removed 2 bases at V and 11 bases at J, with 12 bases between. Germline assignment: CDR1 SGHTA and CDR2 FQGNSA. The CDR3 loop spans 12 amino acids. Variable domain in full (rest from reference TRBV7-2 and TRBJ1-1): GAGVSQSPSNKVTEKGKDVELRCDPISGHTALYWYRQSLGQGLEFLIYFQGNSAPDKSGLPSDRFSAERTGGSVSTLTIQRTQQEDSAVYLCASSLTQGTAFFGQGTRLTVV.

V and J are TRBV14 and TRBJ2-1, with 8 bases that match TRBD2. Trimming at V came to 1 base and at J to 1 base, leaving 3 bases not matched to a gene. This CDR3 contains 16 residues. The germline CDR1 and CDR2 sequences are SGHDN and FVKESK. CDR3 DNA: TGTGCCAGCAGCCAAGTTGGCGGGGGGTCCTACAATGAGCAGTTCTTC. It translates to CASSQVGGGSYNEQFF.

This clone was counted between two and nine times. The chain uses TRBV11-2 and TRBJ2-7, with a possible D match to TRBD1 (8 bases). CDR1 is SGHAT and CDR2 is FQNNGV in the germline V gene. The CDR3 length is 16 residues. Trimming shortened V by 2 bases and J by 1 base, and 15 bases separated the two germline ends. CDR3: CASSLSGGQASYEQYV. CDR3 sequence (DNA): TGTGCCAGCAGCTTATCGGGGGGACAGGCTTCCTACGAGCAGTACGTC.

The chain recombines TRBV6-5 with TRBJ1-2, with D possibly being TRBD1 (5 bases). CDR1 and CDR2 from the germline V gene are MNHEY and SVGAGI. With 7 bases removed from V and 2 bases from J, the gap between germline ends came to 11 bases. The CDR3 loop spans 13 amino acids. This chain's CDR3 is CASTSAGNYGYTF. The CDR3 DNA sequence: TGTGCCAGCACTTCGGCAGGGAACTATGGCTACACCTTC.

This rearrangement joins TRBV7-2 to TRBJ2-1, with D possibly matching TRBD2 (5 bases). CDR3 length equals 15 residues. Looked up from germline, CDR1 is SGHTA and CDR2 is FQGNSA. V lost 2 bases to trimming and J lost 7 bases, with 15 bases between them. CDR3 coding DNA: TGTGCCAGCAGCTTAAGGGAGCATACAAGGAATGAGCAGTTCTTC. Translation: CASSLREHTRNEQFF.

The chain employs TRBV7-7 and TRBJ2-5, with TRBD2 matching 15 bases. The CDR3 length is 16 residues. Germline CDR1 SSHAT, CDR2 FNYEAQ (reference sequence). V shed 5 bases, J shed 5 bases, and the junction held 6 bases outside the gene matches. For the CDR3, the DNA is TGTGCCAGCAGCCCGGGACTAGCGGGAGGTGGTGAGACCCAGTACTTC. It encodes CASSPGLAGGGETQYF.

The V and J genes are TRBV29-1 and TRBJ1-2, with 9 bases aligning to TRBD1. Germline CDR1 is SQVTM and CDR2 is ANQGSEA. CDR3 length: 14 amino acids. With V trimmed by 8 bases and J by 4 bases, 11 bases remained unmatched. CDR3 in amino acids: CSLGQGREGYGYTF. Here the CDR3 DNA reads TGCAGCCTCGGACAGGGGAGGGAGGGCTATGGCTACACCTTC. Drawing the rest from reference TRBV29-1 and TRBJ1-2, the complete variable domain is SAVISQKPSRDICQRGTSLTIQCQVDSQVTMMFWYRQQPGQSLTLIATANQGSEATYESGFVIDKFPISRPNLTFSTLTVSNMSPEDSSIYLCSLGQGREGYGYTFGSGTRLTVV.

The chain links TRBV7-2 to TRBJ2-7; D may be TRBD1 or TRBD2 (6 bases each). This CDR3 contains 14 residues. The germline CDR1 and CDR2 sequences are SGHTA and FQGNSA. Trimming pared 5 bases from V and 3 bases from J, leaving 14 bases between. CDR3 sequence (DNA): TGTGCCAGCAGCGCCTCAAAGGGGGGCTACGAGCAGTACGTC. As protein: CASSASKGGYEQYV.

The V gene is TRBV5-1, the J gene TRBJ1-5; no clear D gene. Trimming cost V 1 base and J 2 bases, with 4 bases left between them. The CDR3 totals 13 residues. CDR1 and CDR2 (germline): SGHRS, YFSETQ. CDR3 DNA sequence: TGCGCCAGCAGCTTGTCCCGCAATCAGCCCCAGCATTTT. Its protein product is CASSLSRNQPQHF.

This clone has more than one count but fewer than ten. This CDR3 reads CASSPNRAYEQYF. CDR3 coding DNA: TGTGCCAGCTCACCTAACCGGGCCTACGAGCAGTACTTC. The chain has TRBV18 and TRBJ2-7, with D unresolved. V was shortened by 3 bases and J by 2 bases, with 8 bases between the two germline ends. The germline V gene encodes CDR1 KGHSH and CDR2 LQKENI. The CDR3 runs 13 residues.

This chain joins TRBV6-5 and TRBJ1-2, with 7 bases that match TRBD1. Trimming cost V 6 bases and J 7 bases; bases outside gene matches: 8. The V gene's germline CDR1 is MNHEY and CDR2 SVGAGI. CDR3 size: 13 residues. The CDR3 here is CASRGRQGSGYTF. The CDR3 DNA follows: TGTGCCAGCAGGGGGAGACAGGGTAGTGGCTACACCTTC.